One and the same sample provided the 30 T cell receptor beta chains below, sequenced in a study of cytomegalovirus exposure and HLA in healthy donors. The primer mix had 60 Vbeta and 13 Jbeta primers. Measured with immunoSEQ multiplex PCR; TCRdb has only the in-frame clones, and not every one. The data show under 200,000 clones, 87% seen once. Material: PBMCs. The receptors shown here come from a boy younger than 10 in good health and CMV-seronegative.

The chain recombines TRBV5-1 with TRBJ2-5, with D unresolved. The germline V and J ends were trimmed by 0 bases and 5 bases, with 5 bases remaining between them. CDR1 and CDR2 (germline): SGHRS, YFSETQ. The CDR3 consists of 12 residues. The chain's CDR3 is CASSLGAETQYF. The CDR3 bases are TGCGCCAGCAGCTTGGGGGCGGAGACCCAGTACTTC.

The chain couples TRBV19 to TRBJ2-3, with D unresolved. V was pared by 1 base and J by 4 bases, with 12 bases between. The CDR3 consists of 15 residues. Germline V lookup: CDR1 LNHDA, CDR2 SQIVND (reference sequence). The CDR3 DNA sequence: TGTGCCAGTAGTATAGGTGACCCTAGGTCAGATACGCAGTATTTT. This translates into CASSIGDPRSDTQYF.

The V call is TRBV5-1, the J call TRBJ2-3; 8 bases align to TRBD2. The length of the CDR3 is 15 residues. Germline CDR1 and CDR2: SGHRS and YFSETQ. The V and J ends lost 4 bases and 1 base, in that order; junction bases with no gene match: 5. Here the CDR3 DNA reads TGCGCCAGCAGCACCGCGGGGGGACGCACAGATACGCAGTATTTT. Protein product: CASSTAGGRTDTQYF.

CDR3 sequence (DNA): TGTGCCAGCAGCTTTGGGGACTCCGGGGAGCTGTTTTTT. It codes for CASSFGDSGELFF. The chain is built from TRBV7-3 and TRBJ2-2, with D perhaps matching TRBD2 (6 bases). The V and J ends lost 3 bases and 6 bases respectively, with 8 bases between them. The CDR3 extends over 13 amino acids. The germline gives CDR1 SGHTA, CDR2 FQGTGA.

V usage is TRBV28 and J usage is TRBJ2-7; D perhaps matches TRBD2 (6 bases). Trimming took off 3 bases at V and 0 bases at J, with 18 bases between the two ends. This CDR3 comprises 17 residues. The germline gives CDR1 MDHEN, CDR2 SYDVKM. CDR3 amino acids: CASSFFRGAGSSYEQYF. In DNA, the CDR3 is TGTGCCAGCAGTTTTTTTCGCGGGGCAGGAAGCTCCTACGAGCAGTACTTC.

V usage is TRBV6-6 and J usage is TRBJ2-7, with TRBD1 matching over 11 bases. The junction had 8 bases not matched to a gene; V was cut back by 6 bases and J by 7 bases. The CDR3 runs to 14 residues. Per the germline V gene, CDR1 is MNHNY and CDR2 is SVGAGI (reference sequence). The CDR3 DNA sequence: TGTGCCAGCAGCCACGGGACAGGGGGTGAGGAGCAGTACTTC. Amino acids: CASSHGTGGEEQYF.

This chain joins TRBV15 and TRBJ2-3; 9 bases agree with TRBD1. The CDR3 covers 18 residues. V shed 2 bases, J shed 6 bases, and the junction held 15 bases outside the gene matches. Germline V gene data show CDR1 as LNHNV and CDR2 as YYDKDF (reference sequence). The CDR3 sequence: CATSRLSPTDRGPDTQYF. DNA for the CDR3: TGTGCCACCAGCAGACTCTCCCCCACGGACAGGGGCCCGGATACGCAGTATTTT.

The chain employs TRBV7-3 and TRBJ1-2; the D gene is possibly TRBD1 (5 bases). The germline V and J ends were trimmed by 4 bases and 2 bases, with 14 bases remaining between them. The length of the CDR3 is 15 residues. The germline V gene encodes CDR1 SGHTA and CDR2 FQGTGA. CDR3 sequence reads: CASSSRGGENYGYTF. Written as DNA, the CDR3 is TGTGCCAGCAGCTCGCGGGGCGGTGAGAACTATGGCTACACCTTC.

This chain joins TRBV6-5 and TRBJ2-5; D might be TRBD1 (5 bases). Near its end, the DNA agrees better with TRBJ2-7, so the J call may be wrong. Germline V lookup: CDR1 MNHEY, CDR2 SVGAGI. The CDR3 is 12 amino acids. CDR3 nucleotide sequence: TGTGCCAGCACAGGGAACACCTACGAGCAGTACTTC. It specifies CASTGNTYEQYF.

This clone has a single count. The V gene is TRBV2, the J gene TRBJ2-7; no definite D call. The V end was cut by 3 bases, the J end by 4 bases, with 13 bases between. The germline gives CDR1 SNHLY, CDR2 FYNNEI. The CDR3 runs 14 residues. The CDR3 sequence: CASSDETQTYEQYF. DNA of the CDR3: TGTGCCAGCAGTGACGAGACACAGACGTACGAGCAGTACTTC.

The chain has TRBV5-6 and TRBJ1-2, with TRBD1 as a possible D gene (5 bases). Germline-derived CDR1 and CDR2 are SGHDT and YYEEEE. CDR3 length: 13 residues. V was trimmed by 2 bases and J by 1 base, leaving 6 bases between them. CDR3 region: CASSLDSNYGYTF. CDR3 bases: TGTGCCAGCAGCTTAGACAGTAACTATGGCTACACCTTC.

The chain carries TRBV28 and TRBJ2-2; TRBD1 aligns across 7 bases. The junction had 9 bases not matched to a gene; V was cut back by 8 bases and J by 6 bases. Germline CDR1 MDHEN, CDR2 SYDVKM. The CDR3 sequence is 14 residues long. For the CDR3, the DNA is TGTGCCAGCCTCCCAACAGGGGTCCCCGGGGAGCTGTTTTTT. It encodes CASLPTGVPGELFF.

The rearrangement joins TRBV2 to TRBJ2-7; 8 nucleotides line up with TRBD1. The CDR3 totals 14 residues. Germline CDR1 is SNHLY and CDR2 is FYNNEI. V shed 5 bases and J 2 bases; nucleotides not matched to a gene: 5. CDR3 in amino acids: CASSWGQATYEQYF. The CDR3 DNA follows: TGTGCCAGCAGTTGGGGACAGGCGACCTACGAGCAGTACTTC. Together with reference TRBV2 and TRBJ2-7, the CDR3 gives the full variable domain: EPEVTQTPSHQVTQMGQEVILRCVPISNHLYFYWYRQILGQKVEFLVSFYNNEISEKSEIFDDQFSVERPDGSNFTLKIRSTKLEDSAMYFCASSWGQATYEQYFGPGTRLTVT.

The V gene is TRBV10-2, the J gene TRBJ2-7; 9 bases are a match to TRBD1. J was trimmed by 1 base and V by 7 bases; bases with no gene match: 8. This CDR3 is 15 amino acids long. Per germline, CDR1 WSHSY and CDR2 SAAADI. The CDR3 DNA is TGCGCCAGCAAGGAGGCGGGACAGGGTTCCTACGAGCAGTACTTC. It encodes CASKEAGQGSYEQYF.

This sequence joins TRBV9 and TRBJ2-1; D may be TRBD1 (5 bases). CDR3 size: 14 residues. V gave up 1 base and J gave up 9 bases, with 14 bases separating them. The germline gives CDR1 SGDLS, CDR2 YYNGEE. The CDR3 DNA reads TGTGCCAGCAGCGTATTAGGGGTTCCCGGTGAGCAGTTCTTC. Amino acids: CASSVLGVPGEQFF.

The chain joins TRBV7-6 to TRBJ2-1; unclear D gene. Deletions cut 1 base from V and 10 bases from J, with 8 bases between. The germline CDR1 and CDR2 sequences are SGHVS and FNYEAQ. The CDR3 extends over 12 amino acids. The chain's CDR3 is CASSLEPREQFF. In DNA form, the CDR3 reads TGTGCCAGCAGCTTAGAGCCGAGGGAGCAGTTCTTC.

The J gene is TRBJ1-6, the V gene TRBV2; TRBD1 matches at 7 bases. The germline V gene encodes CDR1 SNHLY and CDR2 FYNNEI. The V segment lost 5 bases and the J segment 5 bases; nucleotides outside the gene matches: 15. The CDR3 totals 18 residues. The CDR3 here is CASSYYRGRTPNNSPLHF. The CDR3 DNA is TGTGCCAGCAGTTATTACAGGGGACGGACGCCAAATAATTCACCCCTCCACTTT.

The rearrangement links TRBV6-6 to TRBJ2-7; 7 bases agree with TRBD2. The CDR3 covers 15 residues. Germline-derived CDR1 and CDR2 are MNHNY and SVGAGI (reference sequence). V shed 2 bases, J shed 1 base, and the junction held 5 bases outside the gene matches. CDR3 DNA sequence: TGTGCCAGCAGTTACGCGGGGGACGCGTCCTACGAGCAGTACTTC. Amino acid sequence: CASSYAGDASYEQYF.

V and J are TRBV19 and TRBJ2-5; D possibly corresponds to TRBD1 (6 bases). The germline V gene encodes CDR1 LNHDA and CDR2 SQIVND (reference sequence). The ends were cut back, 3 bases at V and 3 bases at J, with 14 bases in the middle. This CDR3 has 15 amino acids. This chain's CDR3 is CASSILFDRKETQYF. The CDR3, as DNA: TGTGCCAGTAGTATTCTCTTTGACAGGAAAGAGACCCAGTACTTC. The variable domain in full, completed from reference TRBV19 and TRBJ2-5, reads DGGITQSPKYLFRKEGQNVTLSCEQNLNHDAMYWYRQDPGQGLRLIYYSQIVNDFQKGDIAEGYSVSREKKESFPLTVTSAQKNPTAFYLCASSILFDRKETQYFGPGTRLLVL.

The V gene is TRBV27, the J gene TRBJ1-2, with 8 bases fitting TRBD1. Germline V gene data show CDR1 as MNHEY and CDR2 as SMNVEV (reference sequence). This CDR3 spans 15 amino acids. J lost 6 bases, V lost 2 bases, and 8 bases had no gene match. The CDR3 protein is CASSLQAGGFDGYTF. CDR3 coding DNA: TGTGCCAGCAGTTTACAGGCAGGGGGCTTTGATGGCTACACCTTC.

J is TRBJ2-7 and V is TRBV6-1; D might be TRBD1 (6 bases). Deletions cut 3 bases from V and 8 bases from J, with 17 bases between. The CDR3 length is 14 residues. CDR1 is MNHNS and CDR2 is SASEGT in the germline V gene. The CDR3 DNA reads TGTGCCAGCAGTGATATGTGGGACATACCTCAGCAGTACTTC. Protein product: CASSDMWDIPQQYF.

The V call is TRBV9, the J call TRBJ2-1, with TRBD1 matching 7 bases. CDR1 SGDLS and CDR2 YYNGEE come from the germline V gene. This CDR3 has 14 residues. V dropped 4 bases and J dropped 5; count of bases not matched to a gene: 6. In nucleotides, the CDR3 is TGTGCCAGCAGCAATCGAGACAGGGACAATGAGCAGTTCTTC. Its translation is CASSNRDRDNEQFF.

The chain recombines TRBV30 with TRBJ2-7, with D perhaps matching TRBD2 (6 bases). This CDR3 region has 12 residues. V shed 3 bases and J shed 7 bases, with 13 bases lying between them. Per the germline V gene, CDR1 is GTSNPN and CDR2 is SVGIG (reference sequence). The CDR3 loop is CAWRDGRGEQYF. Written as DNA, the CDR3 is TGTGCCTGGAGGGACGGCCGGGGGGAGCAGTACTTC.

The chain couples TRBV28 to TRBJ2-7; D not resolved. Germline assignment: CDR1 MDHEN and CDR2 SYDVKM. V lost 4 bases to trimming and J lost 8 bases, with 21 bases between them. This CDR3 is 15 amino acids long. The CDR3 loop reads CASSSPPPLVEKQYF. The CDR3 bases are TGTGCCAGCAGTTCCCCACCCCCTCTGGTAGAGAAGCAGTACTTC.

This chain joins TRBV27 and TRBJ1-1, with D maybe TRBD1 (6 bases). The CDR3 runs 15 residues. Germline V gene lookup returns CDR1 MNHEY and CDR2 SMNVEV (reference sequence). Trimming shortened V by 6 bases and J by 4 bases, and 18 bases separated the two germline ends. Here the CDR3 reads CASRYLTGTPTEAFF. The CDR3 DNA reads as TGTGCCAGCAGATACCTTACAGGGACCCCCACTGAAGCTTTCTTT.

This rearrangement joins TRBV30 to TRBJ1-2; 11 nucleotides line up with TRBD1. This CDR3 region has 14 residues. The junction had 9 bases not matched to a gene; V was cut back by 4 bases and J by 8 bases. Germline loops: CDR1 GTSNPN, CDR2 SVGIG (reference sequence). This CDR3 is CAWNRDRGIFGYTF. DNA for the CDR3: TGTGCCTGGAACCGGGACAGGGGGATTTTCGGCTACACCTTC.

The chain links TRBV6-1 to TRBJ1-2; 8 bases line up with TRBD1. Germline-derived CDR1 and CDR2 are MNHNS and SASEGT. V was clipped by 5 bases and J by 3 bases; unmatched bases: 8. The CDR3 runs to 15 residues. The CDR3 is CASSLGQGGYYGYTF. In DNA form, the CDR3 reads TGTGCCAGCAGTTTAGGACAGGGAGGCTACTATGGCTACACCTTC.

This clone is a singleton in its sample. The rearrangement uses TRBV2 and TRBJ2-7; 13 positions agree with TRBD2. Germline assignment: CDR1 SNHLY and CDR2 FYNNEI. Trimming at V came to 4 bases and at J to 5 bases, leaving 11 bases not matched to a gene. The CDR3 covers 17 residues. The CDR3 bases are TGTGCCAGCAGTGTGGAGACTAGCGGGAGGTTGATCGACGAGCAGTACTTC. Translating gives CASSVETSGRLIDEQYF. The variable domain in full, with the rest retrieved from reference TRBV2 and TRBJ2-7, is EPEVTQTPSHQVTQMGQEVILRCVPISNHLYFYWYRQILGQKVEFLVSFYNNEISEKSEIFDDQFSVERPDGSNFTLKIRSTKLEDSAMYFCASSVETSGRLIDEQYFGPGTRLTVT.

This chain connects TRBV27 to TRBJ1-1, with D unresolved. Trimming removed 6 bases from V and 4 bases from J, with 6 bases in between. Germline CDR1 and CDR2: MNHEY and SMNVEV (reference sequence). CDR3 length equals 11 residues. CDR3 DNA sequence: TGTGCCAGCAGGACACCCACTGAAGCTTTCTTT. Amino acid sequence: CASRTPTEAFF.

This sequence joins TRBV6-5 and TRBJ2-7; 10 bases align to TRBD1. This CDR3 is built from 16 residues. V lost 0 bases to trimming and J lost 4 bases; unmatched junction nucleotides: 6. The germline V gene encodes CDR1 MNHEY and CDR2 SVGAGI. CDR3 in DNA: TGTGCCAGCAGTTACTCGGGGACAGGGGCTTCTTACGAGCAGTACTTC. Translation gives CASSYSGTGASYEQYF.